The subject of this entry is one T cell receptor (beta chain). Its antigen is not known. Looked up from germline, CDR1 is SGHTS and CDR2 is YDEGEE. Between the trimmed V and J ends, which lost 6 bases and 1 base, there was a span of 11 bases. This CDR3 comprises 13 residues. These data belong to a study of T cell repertoires in cytomegalovirus infection. The overall study: Signatures in public TCR beta sequences pointed to both CMV infection and matching HLA type.

Study-level points and caveats: Dominant in the ex vivo response were TCR beta clonotypes restricted by HLA-C and specific for CMV.

Each CDR3 protein is one row after TCRdb ran MiXCR on the reads. The table records 350,000 to 550,000 distinct CDR3 sequences, roughly a third of them present only once. Sequencing was carried out using PBMCs. The sequence was obtained from a human donor in good health (CMV status not recorded). Some clones in this sample may be carry-over from other donors' samples. The chain links TRBV5-8 to TRBJ2-7; D unresolved. Written as DNA, the CDR3 is TGTGCCAGCACCTCCCAGGCGTCCTACGAGCAGTACTTC. It specifies CASTSQASYEQYF.